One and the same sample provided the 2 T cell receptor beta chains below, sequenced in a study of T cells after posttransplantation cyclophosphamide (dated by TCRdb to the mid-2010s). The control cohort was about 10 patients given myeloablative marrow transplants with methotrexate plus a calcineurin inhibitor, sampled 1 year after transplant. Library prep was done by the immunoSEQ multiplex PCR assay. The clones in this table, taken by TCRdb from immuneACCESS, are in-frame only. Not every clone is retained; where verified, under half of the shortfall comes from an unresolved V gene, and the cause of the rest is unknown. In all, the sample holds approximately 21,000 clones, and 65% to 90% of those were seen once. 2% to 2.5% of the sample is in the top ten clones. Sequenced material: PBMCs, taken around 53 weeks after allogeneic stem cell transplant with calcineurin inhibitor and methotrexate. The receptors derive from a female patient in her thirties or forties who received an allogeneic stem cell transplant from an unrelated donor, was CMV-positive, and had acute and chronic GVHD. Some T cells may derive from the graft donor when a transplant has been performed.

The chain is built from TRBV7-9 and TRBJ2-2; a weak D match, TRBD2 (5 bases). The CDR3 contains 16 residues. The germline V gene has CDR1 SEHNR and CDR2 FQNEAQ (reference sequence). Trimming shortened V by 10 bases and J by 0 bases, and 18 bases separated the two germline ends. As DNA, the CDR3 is TGTGCCAACCCCGCTCGCCCGGGATCGAACACCGGGGAGCTGTTTTTT. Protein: CANPARPGSNTGELFF.

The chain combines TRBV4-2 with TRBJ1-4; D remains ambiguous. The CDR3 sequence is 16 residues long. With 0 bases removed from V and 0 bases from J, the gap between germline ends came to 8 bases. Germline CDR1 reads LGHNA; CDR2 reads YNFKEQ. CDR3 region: CASSQDGSATNEKLFF. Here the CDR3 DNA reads TGTGCCAGCAGCCAAGATGGTTCGGCAACTAATGAAAAACTGTTTTTT.